These 29 T cell receptor beta chains were all obtained from the same sample, sequenced in a study of graft-versus-host responses after intestinal transplantation. Libraries were prepared by immunoSEQ multiplex PCR; TCRdb keeps only in-frame clonotypes and omits some of them. The sample holds more than 65,000 clones, less than 95% seen once. No antigen is known for these receptors. The sample was unstimulated CD8+ T cells sorted from spleen or lymph node cells, taken before transplant. All receptors derive from a human donor who was the organ donor for an intestinal transplant.

V is TRBV5-1 and J is TRBJ1-1; D not certain. This CDR3 spans 13 amino acids. Germline V gene sequence: CDR1 SGHRS, CDR2 YFSETQ. V lost 0 bases, J lost 8 bases, and 11 bases lay in between. The CDR3 here is CASSLEPGPEAFF. In nucleotides, the CDR3 is TGCGCCAGCAGCTTGGAACCAGGACCCGAAGCTTTCTTT.

As concerns this clone: A junction end diverges from the germline sequence, so it may reflect a read error. The rearrangement links TRBV10-2 to TRBJ2-7; 16 bases agree with TRBD2. Germline CDR1 reads WSHSY; CDR2 reads SAAADI. CDR3 size: 16 residues. The DNA of the CDR3 is TGCGCCAGGAGTGGGACTAGCGGGAGGGGTACCTACGAGCAGTACTTC. Translation: CARSGTSGRGTYEQYF.

The chain's CDR3 is CASSHPQTGKSSGANVLTF. DNA of the CDR3: TGCGCCAGCAGCCACCCACAGACAGGGAAGAGCTCTGGGGCCAACGTCCTGACTTTC. The chain is built from TRBV4-1 and TRBJ2-6; 7 bases match TRBD1. The CDR3 is 19 residues long. Germline V gene sequence: CDR1 MGHRA, CDR2 YSYEKL. The trim removed 3 bases at V and 0 bases at J, leaving 11 bases unmatched.

This clone was observed a single time. The chain is built from TRBV19 and TRBJ1-1; D remains ambiguous. Per the germline V gene, CDR1 is LNHDA and CDR2 is SQIVND (reference sequence). The length of the CDR3 is 12 residues. Trimming stripped 10 bases from V and 5 bases from J, with 14 bases between. This chain's CDR3 is CATSTQPTEAFF. Written as DNA, the CDR3 is TGTGCCACCTCCACTCAGCCAACTGAAGCTTTCTTT. Together with reference TRBV19 and TRBJ1-1, the CDR3 gives the full variable domain: DGGITQSPKYLFRKEGQNVTLSCEQNLNHDAMYWYRQDPGQGLRLIYYSQIVNDFQKGDIAEGYSVSREKKESFPLTVTSAQKNPTAFYLCATSTQPTEAFFGQGTRLTVV.

The chain couples TRBV9 to TRBJ2-1, with TRBD1 as a possible D gene (5 bases). Trimming took off 4 bases at V and 0 bases at J, with 14 bases between the two ends. CDR1 is SGDLS, CDR2 YYNGEE, per germline. The CDR3 is 16 residues long. The CDR3 is CASSHQSGASYNEQFF. DNA for the CDR3: TGTGCCAGCAGCCACCAGTCTGGGGCCTCCTACAATGAGCAGTTCTTC.

As for this clone: This specimen includes other DNA sequences encoding the same CDR3. V gene TRBV4-1 combines with J gene TRBJ2-7; D unclear. The CDR3 length is 13 residues. The germline V gene encodes CDR1 MGHRA and CDR2 YSYEKL. Trimming left V 1 base short and J 2 bases short, with 6 bases between. Here the CDR3 DNA reads TGCGCCAGCAGCCAAGGACGGGCCTACGAGCAGTACTTC. It translates to CASSQGRAYEQYF.

The J gene is TRBJ2-7, the V gene TRBV5-5; 8 positions agree with TRBD1. Germline V gene data show CDR1 as SGHKS and CDR2 as YYEKEE (reference sequence). J lost 2 bases, V lost 0 bases, and 4 bases had no gene match. The CDR3 contains 15 residues. CDR3 DNA: TGTGCCAGCAGCTTGGCCAAACAGGGGGCCTACGAGCAGTACTTC. This sequence encodes CASSLAKQGAYEQYF.

The V call is TRBV27, the J call TRBJ2-7, with D hard to call. The CDR3 consists of 13 residues. Trimming took off 0 bases at V and 5 bases at J, with 8 bases between the two ends. CDR1 is MNHEY and CDR2 is SMNVEV in the germline V gene (reference sequence). The DNA for the CDR3 is TGTGCCAGCAGTTTATCGGCCAGCCACGAGCAGTACTTC. This sequence encodes CASSLSASHEQYF.

This chain links TRBV5-4 with TRBJ1-1; 7 bases map to TRBD1. CDR1 SGHNT and CDR2 YYREEE come from the germline V gene (reference sequence). V trimming: 3 bases; J trimming: 3 bases; junction bases outside the gene matches: 5. This CDR3 region has 14 residues. DNA for the CDR3: TGTGCCAGCAGCTCTCCGGGACAGTACACTGAAGCTTTCTTT. Its translation is CASSSPGQYTEAFF.

This chain links TRBV2 with TRBJ1-4, with D hard to call. The CDR3 is 14 residues long. Trimming shortened V by 11 bases and J by 7 bases, and 20 bases separated the two germline ends. Looked up from germline, CDR1 is SNHLY and CDR2 is FYNNEI. CDR3 in DNA: TGTGCCGGCTCGCGTGGGGTGTCGGCTGAAAAACTGTTTTTT. Translating gives CAGSRGVSAEKLFF.

The V and J genes are TRBV19 and TRBJ1-5; tentative D call: TRBD1 (5 bases). With 8 bases removed from V and 11 bases from J, the gap between germline ends came to 13 bases. The germline V gene encodes CDR1 LNHDA and CDR2 SQIVND (reference sequence). The CDR3 contains 11 residues. The CDR3 here is CASWGYPAQHF. The DNA of the CDR3 is TGTGCCAGTTGGGGGTACCCAGCCCAGCATTTT.

The chain recombines TRBV6-4 with TRBJ2-3, with 14 bases aligning to TRBD2. The germline gives CDR1 MRHNA, CDR2 SNTAGT. The CDR3 is 21 amino acids. With 2 bases clipped from V and 2 bases from J, the junction kept 15 bases outside the gene matches. The CDR3 DNA reads as TGTGCCAGCAGTGACCCGAGACTAGCGGGAGGGCCAAAGTTGAACACAGATACGCAGTATTTT. This encodes CASSDPRLAGGPKLNTDTQYF.

The chain uses TRBV7-9 and TRBJ1-2; TRBD1 agrees at 11 bases. Unmatched junction bases numbered 15, after V lost 5 bases and J lost 4 bases. The CDR3 has 18 amino acids. CDR1 is SEHNR and CDR2 is FQNEAQ in the germline V gene (reference sequence). In DNA form, the CDR3 reads TGTGCCAGCAGCCCGGGACCGGACAGGGGGCGCGTCGGCTATGGCTACACCTTC. Amino acid sequence: CASSPGPDRGRVGYGYTF.

The rearrangement links TRBV6-5 to TRBJ2-7, with D unresolved. Looked up from germline, CDR1 is MNHEY and CDR2 is SVGAGI. This CDR3 spans 12 amino acids. Trimming took 5 bases from V and 5 from J, leaving 10 bases between them. For the CDR3, the DNA is TGTGCCAGCAGTGAGACCAATAACGAGCAGTACTTC. It is translated as CASSETNNEQYF.

The chain couples TRBV5-5 to TRBJ2-1; a weak D match, TRBD2 (6 bases). Germline CDR1 SGHKS, CDR2 YYEKEE (reference sequence). V was pared by 4 bases and J by 4 bases, with 15 bases between. CDR3 length: 15 residues. The CDR3 sequence is CASSQIAEPYNEQFF. In nucleotides, the CDR3 is TGTGCCAGCAGCCAAATAGCGGAACCTTACAATGAGCAGTTCTTC.

V usage is TRBV6-6 and J usage is TRBJ2-5; maybe TRBD2 (6 bases). The CDR3 totals 16 residues. Germline lookup yields CDR1 MNHNY and CDR2 SVGAGI (reference sequence). V was clipped by 2 bases and J by 4 bases, with 17 bases between them. Here the CDR3 reads CASSYKRREFGETQYF. In DNA, the CDR3 is TGTGCCAGCAGTTACAAGCGACGGGAGTTCGGAGAGACCCAGTACTTC.

The V call is TRBV6-5, the J call TRBJ2-7; perhaps TRBD2 as D (5 bases). The V and J ends lost 6 bases and 2 bases respectively, with 11 bases between them. Germline assignment: CDR1 MNHEY and CDR2 SVGAGI. This CDR3 comprises 13 residues. In DNA, the CDR3 is TGTGCCAGCAGCCCGGGGTCCGCCTACGAGCAGTACTTC. The encoded protein is CASSPGSAYEQYF.

The chain has TRBV19 and TRBJ2-4, with TRBD2 matching 9 bases. Per germline, CDR1 LNHDA and CDR2 SQIVND (reference sequence). The CDR3 consists of 16 residues. The V segment lost 7 bases and the J segment 7 bases; nucleotides outside the gene matches: 14. CDR3 amino acids: CASTISSGAWGNIQYF. The DNA for the CDR3 is TGTGCCAGTACCATATCTAGCGGGGCCTGGGGGAACATTCAGTACTTC.

The V call is TRBV30, the J call TRBJ2-7; 10 bases are shared with TRBD1. With V trimmed by 2 bases and J by 2 bases, 6 bases remained unmatched. This CDR3 contains 15 residues. In germline, CDR1 is GTSNPN, CDR2 SVGIG (reference sequence). The chain's CDR3 is CAWSPGTGDPYEQYF. As DNA, the CDR3 is TGTGCCTGGAGTCCCGGGACAGGGGACCCCTACGAGCAGTACTTC.

The rearrangement links TRBV28 to TRBJ2-3; D is unresolved. V gave up 6 bases and J gave up 1 base, with 17 bases separating them. Germline lookup yields CDR1 MDHEN and CDR2 SYDVKM. The CDR3 runs 16 residues. CDR3 bases: TGTGCCAGCAGCTATAGGCTGGGGATCGGCACAGATACGCAGTATTTT. Translation gives CASSYRLGIGTDTQYF.

The chain joins TRBV5-4 to TRBJ2-3; no reliable D call. Trimming removed 4 bases from V and 0 bases from J, with 9 bases in between. The CDR3 is made up of 14 amino acids. CDR1 and CDR2 (germline): SGHNT, YYREEE (reference sequence). CDR3 amino acids: CASSQYFSTDTQYF. The CDR3 nucleotides are TGTGCCAGCAGCCAATACTTTAGCACAGATACGCAGTATTTT.

This chain links TRBV2 with TRBJ1-2; D is undetermined. V lost 4 bases, J lost 2 bases, and 5 bases lay in between. The CDR3 is made up of 12 amino acids. Germline-derived CDR1 and CDR2 are SNHLY and FYNNEI. CDR3 nucleotide sequence: TGTGCCAGCAGTGGCAGCAACTATGGCTACACCTTC. Its translation is CASSGSNYGYTF.

The chain uses TRBV25-1 and TRBJ2-4; the D is unclear. Germline loops: CDR1 MGHDK, CDR2 SYGVNS. This CDR3 is 15 amino acids long. V gave up 3 bases and J gave up 1 base, with 10 bases separating them. CDR3 sequence: CASSESGWAKNIQYF. DNA of the CDR3: TGTGCCAGCAGTGAGTCTGGTTGGGCCAAAAACATTCAGTACTTC.

The V call is TRBV5-5, the J call TRBJ2-7; D is unresolved. The V and J ends lost 4 bases and 3 bases respectively, with 14 bases between them. Germline V gives CDR1 SGHKS, CDR2 YYEKEE (reference sequence). The length of the CDR3 is 14 residues. The CDR3 spells CASSHRYKVYEQYF. CDR3 nucleotide sequence: TGTGCCAGCAGCCATAGATACAAGGTCTACGAGCAGTACTTC.

The chain is built from TRBV7-9 and TRBJ2-7, with 10 bases fitting TRBD1. The V gene end was trimmed by 5 bases and the J gene end by 2 bases; junction bases not matched to a gene: 3. This CDR3 has 14 residues. Per the germline V gene, CDR1 is SEHNR and CDR2 is FQNEAQ (reference sequence). DNA for the CDR3: TGTGCCAGCAGCCCGGGGACAGGGGCCTACGAGCAGTACTTC. Translating gives CASSPGTGAYEQYF.

The V call is TRBV5-6, the J call TRBJ1-5, with D tentatively TRBD1 (6 bases). Per the germline V gene, CDR1 is SGHDT and CDR2 is YYEEEE. V dropped 1 base and J dropped 1 base, with 6 bases sitting between them. This CDR3 spans 14 amino acids. CDR3 sequence reads: CASSLTGSNQPQHF. The CDR3 nucleotides are TGTGCCAGCAGCTTGACAGGGAGCAATCAGCCCCAGCATTTT.

The genes are TRBV7-9 and TRBJ2-6; no reliable D call. Germline-derived CDR1 and CDR2 are SEHNR and FQNEAQ (reference sequence). Trimming shortened V by 10 bases and J by 0 bases, and 13 bases separated the two germline ends. The CDR3 extends over 15 amino acids. The CDR3 spells CAITHADSGANVLTF. The CDR3 DNA is TGTGCCATTACACATGCGGACTCTGGGGCCAACGTCCTGACTTTC.

The gene calls are TRBV6-5 and TRBJ1-5; tentative D call: TRBD1 (6 bases). From germline, CDR1 is MNHEY and CDR2 SVGAGI. The CDR3 spans 14 residues. V was trimmed by 5 bases and J by 4 bases, leaving 12 bases between them. This chain's CDR3 is CASSANRDNQPQHF. For the CDR3, the DNA is TGTGCCAGCAGTGCAAACAGGGATAATCAGCCCCAGCATTTT.

The chain combines TRBV2 with TRBJ2-6, with D uncertain. Trimming pared 2 bases from V and 2 bases from J, leaving 1 base between. Germline CDR1 reads SNHLY; CDR2 reads FYNNEI. The CDR3 sequence is 13 residues long. For the CDR3, the DNA is TGTGCCAGCAGTGAAACTGGGGCCAACGTCCTGACTTTC. It specifies CASSETGANVLTF.